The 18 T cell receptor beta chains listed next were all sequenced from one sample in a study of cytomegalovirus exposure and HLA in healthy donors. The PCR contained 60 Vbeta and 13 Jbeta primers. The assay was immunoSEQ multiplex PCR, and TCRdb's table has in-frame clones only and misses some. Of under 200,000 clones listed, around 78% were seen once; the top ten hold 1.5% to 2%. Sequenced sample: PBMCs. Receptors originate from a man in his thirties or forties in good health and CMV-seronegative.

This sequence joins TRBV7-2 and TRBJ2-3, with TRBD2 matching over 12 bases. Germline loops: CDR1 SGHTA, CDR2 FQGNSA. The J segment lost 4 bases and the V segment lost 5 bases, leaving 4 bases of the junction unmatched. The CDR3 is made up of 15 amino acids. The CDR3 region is CASSALAGGSDTQYF. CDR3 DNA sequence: TGTGCCAGCAGCGCACTAGCGGGAGGATCAGATACGCAGTATTTT.

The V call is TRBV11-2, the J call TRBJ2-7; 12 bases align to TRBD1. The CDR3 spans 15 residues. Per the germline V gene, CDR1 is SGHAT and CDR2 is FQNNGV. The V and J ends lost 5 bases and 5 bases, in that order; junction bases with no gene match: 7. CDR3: CASSTPGTGGHEQYF. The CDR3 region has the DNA TGTGCCAGCAGCACCCCCGGGACAGGGGGCCACGAGCAGTACTTC.

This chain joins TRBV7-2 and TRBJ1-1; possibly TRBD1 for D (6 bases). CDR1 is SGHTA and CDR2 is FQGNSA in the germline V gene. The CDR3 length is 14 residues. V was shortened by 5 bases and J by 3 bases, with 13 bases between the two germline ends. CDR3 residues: CASSPSDSYTEAFF. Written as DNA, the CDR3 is TGTGCCAGCAGCCCCTCGGACAGTTACACTGAAGCTTTCTTT.

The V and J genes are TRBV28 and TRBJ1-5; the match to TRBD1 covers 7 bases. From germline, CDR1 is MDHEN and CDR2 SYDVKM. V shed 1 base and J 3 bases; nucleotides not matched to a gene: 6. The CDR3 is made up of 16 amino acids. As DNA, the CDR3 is TGTGCCAGCAGTTTATCCAGGGGGAAAAACAATCAGCCCCAGCATTTT. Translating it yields CASSLSRGKNNQPQHF.

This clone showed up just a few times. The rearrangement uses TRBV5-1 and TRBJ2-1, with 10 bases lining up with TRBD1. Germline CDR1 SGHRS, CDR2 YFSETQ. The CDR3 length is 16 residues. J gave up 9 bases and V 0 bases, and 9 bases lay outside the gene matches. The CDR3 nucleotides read TGCGCCAGCAGCTTGGGTTTGACAGGGGGCTTGGCTGAGCAGTTCTTC. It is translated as CASSLGLTGGLAEQFF.

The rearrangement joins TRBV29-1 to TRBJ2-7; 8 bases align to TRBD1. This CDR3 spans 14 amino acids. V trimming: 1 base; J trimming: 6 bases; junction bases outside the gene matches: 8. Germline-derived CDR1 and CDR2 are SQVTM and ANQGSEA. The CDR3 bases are TGCAGCGTTGAAGGTTCTGGCAGGGGGCGCGAGCAGTACTTC. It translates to CSVEGSGRGREQYF.

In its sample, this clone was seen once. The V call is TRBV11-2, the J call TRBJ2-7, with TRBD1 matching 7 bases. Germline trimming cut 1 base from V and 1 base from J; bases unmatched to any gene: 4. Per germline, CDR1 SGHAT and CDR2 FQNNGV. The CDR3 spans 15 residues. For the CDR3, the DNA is TGTGCCAGCAGCTTAGCGATGGGACAGTCCTACGAGCAGTACTTC. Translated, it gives CASSLAMGQSYEQYF.

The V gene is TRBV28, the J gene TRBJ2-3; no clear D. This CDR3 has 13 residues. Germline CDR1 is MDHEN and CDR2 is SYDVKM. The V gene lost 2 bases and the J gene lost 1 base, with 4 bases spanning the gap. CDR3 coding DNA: TGTGCCAGCAGTTTAAGCGGCACAGATACGCAGTATTTT. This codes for CASSLSGTDTQYF.

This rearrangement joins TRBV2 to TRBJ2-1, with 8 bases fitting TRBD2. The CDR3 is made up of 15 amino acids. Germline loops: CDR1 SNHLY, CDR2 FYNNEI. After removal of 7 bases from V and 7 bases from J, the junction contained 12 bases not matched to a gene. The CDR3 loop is CASTRAGVKGNEQFF. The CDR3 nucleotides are TGTGCCAGCACCCGAGCGGGAGTGAAGGGTAATGAGCAGTTCTTC.

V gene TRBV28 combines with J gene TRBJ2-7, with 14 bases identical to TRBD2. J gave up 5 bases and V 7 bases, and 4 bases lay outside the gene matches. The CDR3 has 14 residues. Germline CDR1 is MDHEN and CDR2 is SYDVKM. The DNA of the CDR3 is TGTGCCAGCACTGGGACTAGCGGGAGTGACGAGCAGTACTTC. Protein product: CASTGTSGSDEQYF.

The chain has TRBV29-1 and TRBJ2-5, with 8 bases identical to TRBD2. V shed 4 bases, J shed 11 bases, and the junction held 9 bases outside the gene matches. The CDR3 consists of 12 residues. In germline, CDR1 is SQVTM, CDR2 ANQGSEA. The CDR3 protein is CSVVRGGKEQYF. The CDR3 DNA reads TGCAGCGTTGTTCGGGGGGGGAAGGAGCAGTACTTC.

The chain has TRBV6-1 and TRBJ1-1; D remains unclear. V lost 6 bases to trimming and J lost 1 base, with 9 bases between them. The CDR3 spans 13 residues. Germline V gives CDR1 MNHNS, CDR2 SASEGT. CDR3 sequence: CASSFRQNTEAFF. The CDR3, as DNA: TGTGCCAGCAGCTTCCGACAGAACACTGAAGCTTTCTTT.

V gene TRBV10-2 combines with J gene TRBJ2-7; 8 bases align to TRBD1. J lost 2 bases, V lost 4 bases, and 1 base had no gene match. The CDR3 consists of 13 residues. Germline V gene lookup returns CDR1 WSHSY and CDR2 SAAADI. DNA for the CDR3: TGCGCCAGCAGTGGACAGGGGCCCTACGAGCAGTACTTC. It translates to CASSGQGPYEQYF.

CDR3 bases: TGTGCCAGCAGTCCGACAGGGGGAACTGGAAACACCATATATTTT. Residues: CASSPTGGTGNTIYF. The genes are TRBV28 and TRBJ1-3; TRBD1 agrees at 9 bases. V lost 5 bases and J lost 2; bases outside the gene matches: 4. There are 15 residues in the CDR3. The germline CDR1 and CDR2 sequences are MDHEN and SYDVKM.

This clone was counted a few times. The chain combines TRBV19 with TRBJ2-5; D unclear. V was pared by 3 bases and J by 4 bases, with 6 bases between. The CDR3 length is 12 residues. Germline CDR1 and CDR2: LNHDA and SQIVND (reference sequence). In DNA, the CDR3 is TGTGCCAGTAGTATGTATTCAGAGACCCAGTACTTC. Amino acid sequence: CASSMYSETQYF.

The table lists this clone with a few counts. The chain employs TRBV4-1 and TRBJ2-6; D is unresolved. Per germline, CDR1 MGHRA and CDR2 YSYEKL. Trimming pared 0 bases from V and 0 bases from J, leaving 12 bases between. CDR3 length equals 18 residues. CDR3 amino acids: CASSQDDIGPSGANVLTF. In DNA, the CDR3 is TGCGCCAGCAGCCAAGACGACATAGGCCCCTCTGGGGCCAACGTCCTGACTTTC.

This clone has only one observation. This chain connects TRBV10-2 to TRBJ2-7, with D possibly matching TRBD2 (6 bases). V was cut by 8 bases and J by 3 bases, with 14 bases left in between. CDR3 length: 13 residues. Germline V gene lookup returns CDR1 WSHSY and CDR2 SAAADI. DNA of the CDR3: TGCGCCAGCGAGGAGGGGCTGAACTACGAGCAGTACTTC. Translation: CASEEGLNYEQYF.

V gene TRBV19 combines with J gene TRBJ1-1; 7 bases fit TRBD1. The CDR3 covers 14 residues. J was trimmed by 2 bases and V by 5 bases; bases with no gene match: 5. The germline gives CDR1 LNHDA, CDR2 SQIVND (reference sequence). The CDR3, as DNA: TGTGCCAGTAGTCGGACAGGCGCTAACACTGAAGCTTTCTTT. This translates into CASSRTGANTEAFF. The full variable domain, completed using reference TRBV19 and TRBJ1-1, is DGGITQSPKYLFRKEGQNVTLSCEQNLNHDAMYWYRQDPGQGLRLIYYSQIVNDFQKGDIAEGYSVSREKKESFPLTVTSAQKNPTAFYLCASSRTGANTEAFFGQGTRLTVV.